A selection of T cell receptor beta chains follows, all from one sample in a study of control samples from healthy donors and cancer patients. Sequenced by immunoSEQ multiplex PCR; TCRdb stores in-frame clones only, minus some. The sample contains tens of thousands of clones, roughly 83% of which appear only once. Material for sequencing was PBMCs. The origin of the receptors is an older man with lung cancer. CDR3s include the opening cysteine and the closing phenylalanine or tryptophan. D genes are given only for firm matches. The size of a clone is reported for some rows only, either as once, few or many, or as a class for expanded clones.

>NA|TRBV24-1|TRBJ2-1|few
CATRSQGENEQFF
TGTGCCACCAGGTCTCAGGGAGAGAATGAGCAGTTCTTC
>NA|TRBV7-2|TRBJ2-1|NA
CASSSKGGPSYNEQFF
TGTGCCAGCAGCTCCAAGGGGGGCCCGTCCTACAATGAGCAGTTCTTC
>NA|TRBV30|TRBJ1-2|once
CAWFDGGRAYF
TGTGCCTGGTTTGATGGAGGGCGGGCATACTTC
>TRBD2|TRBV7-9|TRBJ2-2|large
CASSPPWLAGGTGELFF
TGTGCCAGCAGCCCCCCGTGGCTAGCGGGGGGGACCGGGGAGCTGTTTTTT
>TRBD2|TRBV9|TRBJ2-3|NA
CASSVGFSGLSTDTQYF
TGTGCCAGCAGCGTAGGTTTTAGCGGGTTGAGCACAGATACGCAGTATTTT
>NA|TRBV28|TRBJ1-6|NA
CASTLGRTNSPLHF
TGTGCCAGCACCCTCGGACGGACAAATTCACCCCTCCACTTT
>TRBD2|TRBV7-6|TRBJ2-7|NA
CASSPRGDEQYF
TGTGCCAGCAGCCCACGGGGGGACGAGCAGTACTTC
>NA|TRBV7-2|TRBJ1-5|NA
CASSFPGQPQHF
TGTGCCAGCAGCTTTCCTGGGCAGCCCCAGCATTTT
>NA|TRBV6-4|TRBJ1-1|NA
CASSEGAGTEAFF
TGTGCCAGCAGTGAGGGGGCAGGGACTGAAGCTTTCTTT
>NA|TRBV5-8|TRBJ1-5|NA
CASRRRNQPQHF
TGTGCCAGCAGACGGCGGAATCAGCCCCAGCATTTT
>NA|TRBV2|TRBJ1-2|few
CASSENGRFIDGYTF
TGTGCCAGCAGTGAAAACGGAAGATTTATCGATGGCTACACCTTC
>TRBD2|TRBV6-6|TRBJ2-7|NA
CASSSGAYEQYF
TGTGCCAGCAGTAGCGGGGCGTACGAGCAGTACTTC
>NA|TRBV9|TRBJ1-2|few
CASSVGRFNYGYTF
TGTGCCAGCAGCGTAGGGAGGTTTAACTATGGCTACACCTTC
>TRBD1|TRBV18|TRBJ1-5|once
CASSPARTGIDQPQHF
TGTGCCAGCTCACCGGCCCGGACAGGGATAGATCAGCCCCAGCATTTT
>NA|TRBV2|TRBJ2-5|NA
CASKKETQYF
TGTGCCAGCAAAAAGGAGACCCAGTACTTC
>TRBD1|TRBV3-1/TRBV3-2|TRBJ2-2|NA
CASSQGDRGTGELFF
TGTGCCAGCAGCCAGGGGGACAGGGGAACCGGGGAGCTGTTTTTT
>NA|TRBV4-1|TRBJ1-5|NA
CASSEGTGRVNQPQHF
TGCGCCAGCAGCGAAGGTACGGGGCGGGTCAATCAGCCCCAGCATTTT
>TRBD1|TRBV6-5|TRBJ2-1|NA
CASSYLTTGINNEQFF
TGTGCCAGCAGTTATCTTACGACAGGGATCAACAATGAGCAGTTCTTC
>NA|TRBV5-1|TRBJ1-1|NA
CASSLLGNMNTEAFF
TGCGCCAGCAGCTTACTAGGGAACATGAACACTGAAGCTTTCTTT
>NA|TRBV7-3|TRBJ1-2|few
CASSLTQGNGYTF
TGTGCCAGCAGCTTAACTCAGGGGAATGGCTACACCTTC
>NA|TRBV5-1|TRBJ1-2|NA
CASSLWTPGANYGYTF
TGCGCCAGCAGCCTTTGGACTCCCGGCGCTAACTATGGCTACACCTTC
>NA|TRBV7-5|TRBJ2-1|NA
CARRCNFTRYNEQFF
TGTGCCAGAAGGTGTAATTTTACCCGCTACAATGAGCAGTTCTTC
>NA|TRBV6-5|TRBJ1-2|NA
CASKQTGANYGYTF
TGTGCCAGCAAACAGACGGGAGCAAACTATGGCTACACCTTC
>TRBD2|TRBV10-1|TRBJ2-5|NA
CASSERASGQETQYF
TGCGCCAGCAGTGAGCGGGCTAGCGGGCAAGAGACCCAGTACTTC
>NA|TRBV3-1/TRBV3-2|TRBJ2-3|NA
CASSQDLRGVTDTQYF
TGTGCCAGCAGCCAAGATCTTCGCGGGGTAACAGATACGCAGTATTTT
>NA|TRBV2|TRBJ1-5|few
CASSTEARQPQHF
TGTGCCAGCAGCACGGAGGCGCGGCAGCCCCAGCATTTT
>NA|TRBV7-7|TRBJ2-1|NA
CASSPPGLYNEQFF
TGTGCCAGCAGCCCCCCCGGCCTGTACAATGAGCAGTTCTTC